The next 26 T cell receptor beta chains were all read from a single sample in a study of shared clonotypes between healthy human individuals. Cells designated naive CD8 were CD45RO-negative and were positively selected for CCR7, with terminally differentiated effector memory CD45RA+ cells excluded. TCRdb keeps only in-frame clones here, not all; method: immunoSEQ multiplex PCR. The table lists around 2.1 million clones, 93% of them singletons, with under 2% in the top ten. What was sequenced was naive CD8+ T cells from PBMCs. All receptors derive from a man aged 18 to 29 in good health. Some clones in this sample may be carry-over from other donors' samples.

In the case of this clone: Other DNA variants within this sample encode the same CDR3. The chain links TRBV28 to TRBJ2-2, with a weak D call TRBD1 (7 bases). V was shortened by 6 bases and J by 4 bases, with 12 bases between the two germline ends. CDR3 length: 14 amino acids. CDR1 and CDR2 from the germline V gene are MDHEN and SYDVKM. The CDR3 DNA follows: TGTGCCAGCAGCCTGCAGGGGGGCACCGGGGAGCTGTTTTTT. This encodes CASSLQGGTGELFF.

The genes are TRBV9 and TRBJ2-7; D unclear. The V end was cut by 0 bases, the J end by 2 bases, with 15 bases between. Germline CDR1 SGDLS, CDR2 YYNGEE. The CDR3 sequence is 16 residues long. CDR3 residues: CASSVAPRVFTYEQYF. CDR3 DNA sequence: TGTGCCAGCAGCGTAGCCCCAAGGGTTTTTACCTACGAGCAGTACTTC.

The chain is built from TRBV5-6 and TRBJ2-3; D possibly corresponds to TRBD1 (6 bases). This CDR3 contains 16 residues. Trimming took 0 bases from V and 2 from J, leaving 13 bases between them. The germline CDR1 and CDR2 sequences are SGHDT and YYEEEE. The CDR3 nucleotides read TGTGCCAGCAGCTTGGCCTCCGGGACATTCACAGATACGCAGTATTTT. Its protein is CASSLASGTFTDTQYF. Full variable domain (outside the CDR3, taken from reference TRBV5-6 and TRBJ2-3): DAGVTQSPTHLIKTRGQQVTLRCSPKSGHDTVSWYQQALGQGPQFIFQYYEEEERQRGNFPDRFSGHQFPNYSSELNVNALLLGDSALYLCASSLASGTFTDTQYFGPGTRLTVL.

The chain joins TRBV7-3 to TRBJ2-1; D uncertain. The V gene lost 5 bases and the J gene lost 1 base, with 12 bases spanning the gap. Germline CDR1 and CDR2: SGHTA and FQGTGA. CDR3 length equals 15 residues. The CDR3 nucleotides are TGTGCCAGCAGCGTGGAGAGTAGTTCCTACAATGAGCAGTTCTTC. This encodes CASSVESSSYNEQFF.

Here the CDR3 DNA reads TGTGCCTGGAGTGTAGTCAATAAAGGGGATACGCAGTATTTT. Its protein is CAWSVVNKGDTQYF. This chain connects TRBV30 to TRBJ2-3; D unclear. Deletions cut 0 bases from V and 6 bases from J, with 13 bases between. CDR3 length equals 14 residues. Germline V gene data show CDR1 as GTSNPN and CDR2 as SVGIG (reference sequence).

V usage is TRBV28 and J usage is TRBJ1-1; TRBD1 might be the D (5 bases). Trimming removed 6 bases at V and 3 bases at J, with 17 bases between. In germline, CDR1 is MDHEN, CDR2 SYDVKM. This CDR3 spans 15 amino acids. The CDR3, as DNA: TGTGCCAGCAGCCCTATTTCCTACAGGCACACTGAAGCTTTCTTT. Encoded protein: CASSPISYRHTEAFF.

This rearrangement joins TRBV7-9 to TRBJ1-2; D not resolved. The CDR3 length is 13 residues. Trimming took 0 bases from V and 7 from J, leaving 9 bases between them. Germline V gives CDR1 SEHNR, CDR2 FQNEAQ (reference sequence). The CDR3 bases are TGTGCCAGCAGCTTAGCAACACTTGGTGGCTACACCTTC. Its protein product is CASSLATLGGYTF.

The rearrangement joins TRBV5-8 to TRBJ2-4; 8 bases line up with TRBD1. Germline-derived CDR1 and CDR2 are SGHTS and YDEGEE. Trimming took 4 bases from V and 0 from J; bases not matched to a gene: 6. The CDR3 sequence is 16 residues long. CDR3 residues: CASSRQGTIAKNIQYF. The CDR3 bases are TGTGCCAGCAGCAGACAGGGGACGATAGCCAAAAACATTCAGTACTTC.

The rearrangement uses TRBV7-9 and TRBJ2-7; unclear D gene. Between the trimmed V and J ends, which lost 3 bases and 6 bases, there was a span of 6 bases. This CDR3 is built from 11 residues. Germline V gene data show CDR1 as SEHNR and CDR2 as FQNEAQ (reference sequence). This CDR3 is CASSFALEQYF. The CDR3 region has the DNA TGTGCCAGCAGCTTTGCCCTCGAGCAGTACTTC.

This clone came up once. The rearrangement uses TRBV4-1 and TRBJ1-3; no firm D call. The CDR3 runs to 17 residues. CDR1 is MGHRA, CDR2 YSYEKL, per germline. Trimming removed 1 base from V and 2 bases from J, with 15 bases in between. Written as DNA, the CDR3 is TGCGCCAGCAGCCAAGTCGTCAGTGACCAACCTGGAAACACCATATATTTT. Its protein is CASSQVVSDQPGNTIYF.

This CDR3 reads CASSLTGTPNFPSGANVLTF. CDR3 DNA: TGTGCCAGCAGCTTAACCGGGACACCGAATTTTCCTTCTGGGGCCAACGTCCTGACTTTC. The chain has TRBV7-3 and TRBJ2-6; the D gene is possibly TRBD1 (6 bases). V lost 0 bases and J 1 base, leaving 19 bases between the germline ends. This CDR3 spans 20 amino acids. CDR1 and CDR2 (germline): SGHTA, FQGTGA. Full variable domain (missing parts from reference TRBV7-3 and TRBJ2-6): GAGVSQTPSNKVTEKGKYVELRCDPISGHTALYWYRQSLGQGPEFLIYFQGTGAADDSGLPNDRFFAVRPEGSVSTLKIQRTERGDSAVYLCASSLTGTPNFPSGANVLTFGAGSRLTVL.

This chain uses TRBV6-5 with TRBJ2-7; 7 nucleotides align to TRBD2. CDR1 and CDR2 (germline): MNHEY, SVGAGI. The junction had 12 bases not matched to a gene; V was cut back by 7 bases and J by 3 bases. This CDR3 contains 15 residues. CDR3 loop: CASTRLAEGHYEQYF. The CDR3 bases are TGTGCCAGCACCAGACTAGCCGAGGGCCACTACGAGCAGTACTTC.

This clone was detected a few times. The chain uses TRBV4-2 and TRBJ1-1; D not certain. Germline V lookup: CDR1 LGHNA, CDR2 YNFKEQ. Trimming left V 3 bases short and J 11 bases short, with 16 bases between. This CDR3 has 13 amino acids. CDR3 sequence: CASSQKTGLVAFF. The CDR3 region has the DNA TGTGCCAGCAGCCAGAAAACGGGCCTCGTCGCTTTCTTT.

The chain links TRBV7-9 to TRBJ1-1, with TRBD1 identical over 9 bases. Trimming at V came to 2 bases and at J to 5 bases, leaving 6 bases not matched to a gene. This CDR3 is 15 amino acids long. Germline CDR1 SEHNR, CDR2 FQNEAQ (reference sequence). The CDR3 coding sequence is TGTGCCAGCAGCTTATGGGAGACAGGGGGGACTGAAGCTTTCTTT. It translates to CASSLWETGGTEAFF.

The J gene is TRBJ1-1, the V gene TRBV11-2; D unclear. Per the germline V gene, CDR1 is SGHAT and CDR2 is FQNNGV. The CDR3 length is 12 residues. V lost 2 bases and J 2 bases, leaving 3 bases between the germline ends. CDR3 protein: CASSLINTEAFF. As DNA, the CDR3 is TGTGCCAGCAGCTTAATAAACACTGAAGCTTTCTTT.

This clone was recorded once. This chain uses TRBV5-6 with TRBJ1-2; D is possibly TRBD1 (5 bases). Germline-derived CDR1 and CDR2 are SGHDT and YYEEEE. V shed 6 bases and J shed 0 bases, with 21 bases lying between them. The CDR3 is made up of 17 amino acids. The CDR3: CASTRDRTLSPNYGYTF. CDR3 DNA sequence: TGTGCCAGCACCCGGGACCGCACCCTTTCTCCTAACTATGGCTACACCTTC.

The genes are TRBV7-2 and TRBJ1-2; D is unclear. Germline V CDR1 and CDR2: SGHTA, FQGNSA. The germline V and J ends were trimmed by 6 bases and 0 bases, with 8 bases remaining between them. This CDR3 is 13 amino acids long. In DNA, the CDR3 is TGTGCCAGCAGTTATATAACTAACTATGGCTACACCTTC. Translating it yields CASSYITNYGYTF.

As regards this clone: Other DNA sequences in the sample encode the same CDR3. The genes are TRBV29-1 and TRBJ2-1, with D perhaps TRBD2 (6 bases). In germline, CDR1 is SQVTM, CDR2 ANQGSEA. V gave up 4 bases and J gave up 6 bases, with 7 bases separating them. There are 11 residues in the CDR3. The CDR3 coding sequence is TGCAGCGTTGTGCGGGGCAATGAGCAGTTCTTC. Translation: CSVVRGNEQFF.

This chain joins TRBV6-4 and TRBJ2-1; 9 bases map to TRBD2. Looked up from germline, CDR1 is MRHNA and CDR2 is SNTAGT. The CDR3 spans 16 residues. V gave up 6 bases and J gave up 0 bases; unmatched junction bases: 6. CDR3 DNA: TGTGCCAGCAGCGCATCTAGCGGGACCTCCTACAATGAGCAGTTCTTC. Translated, it gives CASSASSGTSYNEQFF.

This clone was observed once. V and J are TRBV6-1 and TRBJ1-2; the match to TRBD1 covers 7 bases. Unmatched junction bases numbered 8, after V lost 4 bases and J lost 12 bases. This CDR3 is built from 12 residues. Germline V CDR1 and CDR2: MNHNS, SASEGT. In DNA form, the CDR3 reads TGTGCCAGCAGTGCTCGACAGGGCTCGGACACCTTC. Translation: CASSARQGSDTF.

The chain uses TRBV28 and TRBJ1-2; D call uncertain. CDR3 length: 15 amino acids. Trimming removed 5 bases from V and 1 base from J, with 14 bases in between. Germline V gives CDR1 MDHEN, CDR2 SYDVKM. CDR3 nucleotide sequence: TGTGCCAGCAGTCCCCTCCATACGAATAACTATGGCTACACCTTC. Its translation: CASSPLHTNNYGYTF.

V gene TRBV6-1 combines with J gene TRBJ1-3; D call uncertain. V lost 4 bases and J 2 bases, leaving 12 bases between the germline ends. Germline V gene lookup returns CDR1 MNHNS and CDR2 SASEGT. The CDR3 consists of 15 residues. The CDR3 sequence: CASSATVNPGNTIYF. The CDR3 nucleotides are TGTGCCAGCAGTGCGACGGTAAATCCTGGAAACACCATATATTTT.

DNA of the CDR3: TGTGCCACCAGCGGGGACACGCAGTATTTT. It codes for CATSGDTQYF. This sequence joins TRBV15 and TRBJ2-3; the D call may be TRBD1 or TRBD2 (5 bases each). The CDR3 contains 10 residues. Germline loops: CDR1 LNHNV, CDR2 YYDKDF (reference sequence). Trimming cost V 5 bases and J 9 bases, with 6 bases left between them.

The V gene is TRBV7-7, the J gene TRBJ2-1, with D possibly being TRBD1 (6 bases). CDR1 and CDR2 from the germline V gene are SSHAT and FNYEAQ (reference sequence). V was shortened by 2 bases and J by 2 bases, with 13 bases between the two germline ends. The CDR3 contains 16 residues. CDR3 residues: CASSLRLGDTYNEQFF. Here the CDR3 DNA reads TGTGCCAGCAGCTTACGTCTAGGGGACACCTACAATGAGCAGTTCTTC.

This clone was found a few times. Here the CDR3 reads CASSMTGNDGYTF. Here the CDR3 DNA reads TGTGCCAGTAGTATGACAGGGAATGATGGCTACACCTTC. The chain couples TRBV19 to TRBJ1-2; the match to TRBD1 covers 7 bases. The germline V gene has CDR1 LNHDA and CDR2 SQIVND (reference sequence). This CDR3 is built from 13 residues. The ends lost 3 bases at V and 6 bases at J; junction bases unmatched: 4.

The genes are TRBV27 and TRBJ2-7; D call uncertain. Germline V gives CDR1 MNHEY, CDR2 SMNVEV (reference sequence). V was shortened by 8 bases and J by 4 bases, with 21 bases between the two germline ends. This CDR3 is 15 amino acids long. DNA of the CDR3: TGTGCCAGCTCTACCTCCCCCGGAGAGCTTTACGAGCAGTACTTC. The encoded protein is CASSTSPGELYEQYF.